The 10 T cell receptor beta chains below come from one sample, sequenced in a study of response to subunit inactivated influenza vaccine. TCRdb reanalysed the RT-PCR reads using MiXCR and keeps one entry per CDR3 protein. The table records about 700,000 distinct CDR3 sequences, about 15% of them present only once. The sample consisted of PBMCs from blood, taken around two weeks before vaccination. These receptors originate from a man aged 50 or older who received an inactivated influenza vaccine.

This clonotype was recorded a few times. The V and J genes are TRBV15 and TRBJ2-2, with a weak D call TRBD1 (6 bases). Germline-derived CDR1 and CDR2 are LNHNV and YYDKDF (reference sequence). V shed 7 bases and J shed 2 bases, with 14 bases lying between them. The CDR3 loop spans 15 amino acids. CDR3 sequence: CATKLGTHNTGELFF. The CDR3 coding sequence is TGTGCCACCAAGCTCGGGACACACAACACCGGGGAGCTGTTTTTT.

V and J are TRBV29-1 and TRBJ2-7, with 9 bases identical to TRBD1. The germline gives CDR1 SQVTM, CDR2 ANQGSEA. The trim removed 7 bases at V and 6 bases at J, leaving 4 bases unmatched. This CDR3 region has 11 residues. The CDR3 loop reads CSGETGGEQYF. CDR3 coding DNA: TGCAGCGGAGAGACAGGGGGCGAGCAGTACTTC.

The CDR3 is CASSLQPYQETQYF. The DNA of the CDR3 is TGCGCCAGCAGCTTGCAACCGTACCAAGAGACCCAGTACTTC. This rearrangement joins TRBV5-1 to TRBJ2-5; no clear D gene. This CDR3 is built from 14 residues. Germline lookup yields CDR1 SGHRS and CDR2 YFSETQ. V was cut by 1 base and J by 0 bases, with 7 bases left in between.

V gene TRBV9 combines with J gene TRBJ2-2; TRBD2 might be the D (6 bases). The CDR3 runs to 16 residues. Germline V gene lookup returns CDR1 SGDLS and CDR2 YYNGEE. Trimming cost V 4 bases and J 6 bases, with 19 bases left between them. The CDR3 here is CASSPHGGLRAGELFF. CDR3 nucleotides: TGTGCCAGCAGCCCCCACGGGGGTCTAAGGGCCGGGGAGCTGTTTTTT.

A few counts support this clonotype. The rearrangement uses TRBV4-2 and TRBJ2-5; 13 nucleotides line up with TRBD2. The CDR3 spans 18 residues. CDR1 LGHNA and CDR2 YNFKEQ come from the germline V gene. Losses at the gene ends were 0 bases for V and 5 bases for J; bases not matched to a gene: 9. CDR3 sequence: CASSQEPPGLAGFETQYF. CDR3 DNA: TGTGCCAGCAGCCAAGAACCCCCGGGACTAGCGGGGTTTGAGACCCAGTACTTC.

This chain uses TRBV6-2 or TRBV6-3 with TRBJ2-5; 7 bases line up with TRBD2. Germline V gives CDR1 MNHEY, CDR2 SVGEGT. CDR3 length equals 15 residues. J gave up 5 bases and V 5 bases, and 11 bases lay outside the gene matches. The CDR3, as DNA: TGTGCCAGCAGTCACCCAGCGGGACCGGGGGAGACCCAGTACTTC. It translates to CASSHPAGPGETQYF.

The chain combines TRBV4-2 with TRBJ1-5, with unresolved D. This CDR3 has 16 amino acids. V was shortened by 2 bases and J by 4 bases, with 15 bases between the two germline ends. The germline CDR1 and CDR2 sequences are LGHNA and YNFKEQ. CDR3 sequence: CASSQSSFPSNQPQHF. In DNA, the CDR3 is TGTGCCAGCAGCCAATCGTCGTTTCCCTCTAATCAGCCCCAGCATTTT.

This clonotype was picked up a small number of times. The genes are TRBV5-5 and TRBJ1-2, with D hard to call. V was clipped by 0 bases and J by 0 bases, with 12 bases between them. Per the germline V gene, CDR1 is SGHKS and CDR2 is YYEKEE (reference sequence). The CDR3 spans 16 residues. The CDR3 spells CASSLGQEYPNYGYTF. The CDR3, as DNA: TGTGCCAGCAGCTTGGGGCAGGAATACCCTAACTATGGCTACACCTTC. The whole variable domain, filled in from reference TRBV5-5 and TRBJ1-2, reads DAGVTQSPTHLIKTRGQQVTLRCSPISGHKSVSWYQQVLGQGPQFIFQYYEKEERGRGNFPDRFSARQFPNYSSELNVNALLLGDSALYLCASSLGQEYPNYGYTFGSGTRLTVV.

J is TRBJ2-5 and V is TRBV29-1; no clear D gene. Per the germline V gene, CDR1 is SQVTM and CDR2 is ANQGSEA. The CDR3 is 13 residues long. Trimming removed 4 bases from V and 2 bases from J, with 11 bases in between. CDR3 in amino acids: CSVGFRLQETQYF. CDR3 coding DNA: TGCAGCGTTGGTTTCAGGCTACAAGAGACCCAGTACTTC.

The rearrangement joins TRBV20-1 to TRBJ1-4, with 7 bases identical to TRBD1. This CDR3 has 13 residues. Germline V gene lookup returns CDR1 DFQATT and CDR2 SNEGSKA (reference sequence). J lost 8 bases, V lost 5 bases, and 8 bases had no gene match. CDR3 DNA sequence: TGCAGTGCTGGGGGACAGTTAAAAGAAAAACTGTTTTTT. It encodes CSAGGQLKEKLFF.